This T cell receptor (beta chain) was retrieved from a study of human CD8 memory T cell subsets. General study results and limits: It was suggested by Chao1 estimates that stem-like memory T cells were more diverse than precursor exhausted T cells.

Points on this clonotype: No antigen is known for it.

Sequencing libraries of TCR beta were made by UMI-labeled 5' RACE. TCRdb reprocessed the 5' RACE reads, keeping one entry per CDR3 protein, no DNA. The sample's table shows about 6,200 distinct CDR3 sequences. Each subset gave duplicate vials of approximately 140,000 sorted CD8+ T cells for RNA. Per germline, CDR1 SNHLY and CDR2 FYNNEI. There are 16 residues in the CDR3. The J gene is TRBJ2-1, the V gene TRBV2; TCRdb's assignment of TRBD2 cannot be checked, as there is no DNA. The TCR was taken from a human donor in good health. Sequencing input: CD8+ effector memory T cells (TEM) sorted from PBMCs. Subset described: effector memory CD8 T cells, CCR7- CD45RO+ CD95+. CDR3 sequence reads: CASSYSGLRASNEQFF.